This record covers a single T cell receptor beta chain. The data were obtained in a study of T-cell memory formation after mild COVID-19. V lost 8 bases to trimming and J lost 3 bases; unmatched junction nucleotides: 10. CDR3 size: 14 residues. Per germline, CDR1 MNHNS and CDR2 SASEGT. In TCRdb, the 5' RACE reads were re-called with MiXCR into one record per CDR3 protein. Altogether some 340,000 distinct CDR3 sequences are present, around 13% being singletons, with the ten largest covering about a fifth. The material sequenced was PBMCs or a T cell subset sorted from them (not recorded which). V usage is TRBV6-1 and J usage is TRBJ2-7; 7 bases are a match to TRBD1. The TCR comes from a man between 18 and 29 years old who had mild COVID-19 (a few samples of this study predate the infection). Cell type and time point are not known. The CDR3 DNA sequence: TGTGCCAGCCACCCCCTGGGACAGTACTACGAGCAGTACTTC. It is translated as CASHPLGQYYEQYF.